A single T cell receptor (beta chain) is shown here with its context. Antigen: not known. This specimen comes from a study of CD8 T cells in Susac syndrome. With random hexamers, 0.5 to 1 ug RNA was reverse transcribed. MiXCR was run by TCRdb on the immunoSEQ multiplex PCR reads, yielding one entry per CDR3 protein. The sample carries about 120,000 distinct CDR3 sequences, approximately 90% recorded once. The CDR3 sequence is 12 residues long. Germline loops: CDR1 SEHNR, CDR2 FQNEAQ (reference sequence). V was clipped by 5 bases and J by 7 bases, with 12 bases between them. The authors sequenced TCR beta from blood CD8+ and CD4+ T cells. In contrast to the negatively isolated CD8+ and CD4+ T cells, TEMRA cells were FACS-enriched. Study-level findings and limits: By the study's own acknowledgment, its TCR sequencing and HLA analysis included relatively few individuals.

The chain employs TRBV7-9 and TRBJ2-7, with a weak D call TRBD2 (6 bases). The sample consisted of CD8+ T cells from PBMCs. The TCR originated in a human donor in good health. CDR3 nucleotide sequence: TGTGCCAGCAGCCCAGGCGCGGGGGAGCAGTACTTC. Protein: CASSPGAGEQYF.